This is a list of T cell receptor beta chains from one sample in a study of T cell repertoires in cytomegalovirus infection. MiXCR was run by TCRdb on the reads, yielding one entry per CDR3 protein. Counted here are under 150,000 distinct CDR3 sequences, 8% to 9% occurring once; the ten biggest clones make up about 9.5%. Sequenced: PBMCs. These receptors came from a human donor in good health (CMV status not recorded). Some clones in this sample may be carry-over from other donors' samples. CDR3s include the opening cysteine and the closing phenylalanine or tryptophan. D genes are given only for firm matches. Some rows have no size entry. The others give once, few or many, or a class for an expanded clone.

TRBV14	TRBD1	.	TRBJ2-7	CASSLQGAHEQYF	TGTGCCAGCAGCCTTCAGGGGGCACACGAGCAGTACTTC
TRBV2	.	few	TRBJ2-7	CASRTGTEGTGSIEQYF	TGTGCCAGCAGAACCGGGACGGAAGGAACCGGTTCTATCGAGCAGTACTTC
TRBV6-5	.	many	TRBJ1-1	CASSYYTTNTEAFF	TGTGCCAGCAGTTACTATACAACGAACACTGAAGCTTTCTTT
TRBV27	.	many	TRBJ2-5	CASSSLGTGLGETQYF	TGTGCCAGCAGTTCCCTCGGAACGGGTCTTGGAGAGACCCAGTACTTC
TRBV14	.	many	TRBJ1-6	CASSLRQKIYNSPLHF	TGTGCCAGCAGCCTCAGACAGAAAATCTATAATTCACCCCTCCACTTT
TRBV5-6	TRBD1	.	TRBJ2-5	CASSLGDSRPQETQYF	TGTGCCAGCAGCTTGGGGGACAGCAGACCTCAAGAGACCCAGTACTTC
TRBV6-2/TRBV6-3	TRBD1	many	TRBJ1-1	CASSPGQGTTEAFF	TGTGCCAGCAGCCCAGGACAGGGGACCACTGAAGCTTTCTTT
TRBV7-8	.	many	TRBJ2-4	CASSLDSAKNIQYF	TGTGCCAGCAGCTTAGACTCCGCCAAAAACATTCAGTACTTC
TRBV6-6	TRBD1	many	TRBJ1-1	CASSHKRTGLNTEAFF	TGTGCCAGCAGCCATAAAAGGACAGGGTTGAACACTGAAGCTTTCTTT
TRBV19	.	many	TRBJ1-2	CASSLKQPGDYGYTF	TGTGCCAGTAGCTTAAAACAGCCCGGAGATTATGGCTACACCTTC
TRBV5-5	.	many	TRBJ1-2	CASSLEGWSYGYTF	TGTGCCAGCAGCTTGGAGGGGTGGAGCTATGGCTACACCTTC
TRBV5-4	TRBD2	.	TRBJ2-3	CASSYRTSGTDTQYF	TGTGCCAGCAGCTATAGGACTAGCGGGACAGATACGCAGTATTTT
TRBV2	TRBD1	.	TRBJ2-1	CASSPPGDSSYNEQFF	TGTGCCAGCAGCCCACCTGGGGACAGCTCCTACAATGAGCAGTTCTTC
TRBV7-2	.	many	TRBJ1-1	CASSPLLQGNTEAFF	TGTGCCAGCAGCCCCCTCCTACAGGGAAACACTGAAGCTTTCTTT
TRBV20-1	.	many	TRBJ2-7	CSALPRGPHIYEQYF	TGCAGTGCCCTGCCCAGGGGACCCCATATATACGAGCAGTACTTC
TRBV20-1	.	.	TRBJ1-1	CSARVLGGDTEAFF	TGCAGTGCTAGAGTTCTGGGGGGGGACACTGAAGCTTTCTTT
TRBV7-6	.	many	TRBJ1-2	CASSLGRGYGYTF	TGTGCCAGCAGCTTAGGCCGGGGTTATGGCTACACCTTC
TRBV5-6	.	.	TRBJ2-1	CASSLRQMYYNEQFF	TGTGCCAGCAGCTTGAGACAGATGTACTACAATGAGCAGTTCTTC
TRBV7-2	TRBD2	many	TRBJ2-5	CASSLGLASETQYF	TGTGCCAGCAGCCTCGGACTAGCTTCGGAGACCCAGTACTTC
TRBV20-1	TRBD1	.	TRBJ2-7	CSASNLGQGTYEQYF	TGCAGTGCTAGTAATCTGGGACAGGGGACCTACGAGCAGTACTTC
TRBV7-2	.	many	TRBJ1-4	CASSPSRRNEKLFF	TGTGCCAGCAGCCCCAGTAGGCGTAATGAAAAACTGTTTTTT
TRBV28	.	many	TRBJ1-1	CASSTNMNTEAFF	TGTGCCAGCAGCACAAACATGAACACTGAAGCTTTCTTT
TRBV7-2	TRBD1	many	TRBJ1-1	CASSARQGGTEAFF	TGTGCCAGCAGCGCGAGACAGGGAGGTACTGAAGCTTTCTTT
TRBV9	.	few	TRBJ2-5	CASMRGPDQETQYF	TGTGCCAGCATGCGGGGGCCAGATCAAGAGACCCAGTACTTC
TRBV5-6	.	few	TRBJ1-3	CASSLGSRSGNTIYF	TGTGCCAGCAGCTTGGGCAGCCGCTCTGGAAACACCATATATTTT
TRBV2	TRBD1	.	TRBJ1-1	CASTKGQGMQEAFF	TGTGCCAGCACCAAGGGACAGGGGATGCAAGAAGCTTTCTTT
TRBV5-4	.	many	TRBJ1-1	CASSSREGTEAFF	TGTGCCAGCAGCTCCAGAGAGGGCACTGAAGCTTTCTTT